One sample yielded the 14 T cell receptor beta chains listed below, sequenced in a study of cytomegalovirus exposure and HLA in healthy donors. A multiplex PCR was run with 60 Vbeta primers and 13 Jbeta primers. Here immunoSEQ multiplex PCR was the method, and the copy in TCRdb shows in-frame clones only, minus some. The top ten hold roughly 7.4% of the sample, which has some 250,000 clones, 80% to 85% seen once. The source material was PBMCs. Receptor source: a woman aged 55 to 70 in good health and CMV-seropositive.

The CDR3 sequence is CASSKGGPHYNEQFF. Here the CDR3 DNA reads TGTGCCAGCAGCAAAGGGGGGCCCCACTACAATGAGCAGTTCTTC. The gene calls are TRBV21-1 and TRBJ2-1; the DNA was not compared with TRBD1, the D call given in the table. TRBV21-1 is recorded as a pseudogene. The CDR3 sequence is 15 residues long.

This chain uses TRBV19 with TRBJ1-2, with a possible D match to TRBD1 (5 bases). The CDR3 extends over 14 amino acids. From germline, CDR1 is LNHDA and CDR2 SQIVND (reference sequence). The V and J ends lost 4 bases and 2 bases respectively, with 11 bases between them. The CDR3 sequence: CASSRGLLNYGYTF. The CDR3 nucleotides read TGTGCCAGTAGTAGGGGACTCCTCAACTATGGCTACACCTTC.

This chain links TRBV5-6 with TRBJ1-2; 9 bases align to TRBD1. The CDR3 loop spans 14 amino acids. The V segment lost 3 bases and the J segment 5 bases; nucleotides outside the gene matches: 5. Germline CDR1 SGHDT, CDR2 YYEEEE. In DNA, the CDR3 is TGTGCCAGCAGCTGGGACAGGGTGTGGTATGGCTACACCTTC. This codes for CASSWDRVWYGYTF.

The rearrangement joins TRBV12-5 to TRBJ1-1; a possible D gene is TRBD1 (6 bases). Trimming took 5 bases from V and 3 from J, leaving 10 bases between them. CDR1 is LGHNT, CDR2 FRNRAP, per germline. The CDR3 is 13 residues long. The CDR3 sequence is CASGPWTDTEAFF. CDR3 sequence (DNA): TGTGCTAGTGGTCCCTGGACAGACACTGAAGCTTTCTTT.

The V gene is TRBV6-1, the J gene TRBJ1-2; D possibly corresponds to TRBD1 (5 bases). The CDR3 contains 14 residues. Trimming removed 1 base at V and 7 bases at J, with 13 bases between. CDR1 MNHNS and CDR2 SASEGT come from the germline V gene. The CDR3 DNA follows: TGTGCCAGCAGTGAAGAGGGGCGGGGGGTTGGCTACACCTTC. It codes for CASSEEGRGVGYTF.

This clone was seen a single time. The rearrangement uses TRBV5-1 and TRBJ2-5; D not resolved. Germline assignment: CDR1 SGHRS and CDR2 YFSETQ. The CDR3 length is 14 residues. Trimming pared 4 bases from V and 0 bases from J, leaving 10 bases between. In DNA, the CDR3 is TGCGCCAGCAGCACCTCGCCGGACCAAGAGACCCAGTACTTC. As protein: CASSTSPDQETQYF.

Regarding this clone: Germline is not matched at one junction end, which may reflect a read error. J is TRBJ2-7 and V is TRBV7-9, with TRBD1 identical over 7 bases. The CDR3 extends over 18 amino acids. Germline V gives CDR1 SEHNR, CDR2 FQNEAQ (reference sequence). Written as DNA, the CDR3 is TGTTCCAGCAGCTTAACGACAGGGTTCCTTCTACCGCTACGCGAGCAGTACTTC. Protein: CSSSLTTGFLLPLREQYF.

Remarks on this clone: At the DNA level, this CDR3 is encoded by other sequences in the same sample as well. The V call is TRBV4-1, the J call TRBJ1-5, with 8 bases identical to TRBD1. Germline CDR1 reads MGHRA; CDR2 reads YSYEKL. V shed 6 bases and J 7 bases; nucleotides not matched to a gene: 8. The CDR3 sequence is 14 residues long. CDR3 residues: CASRRTGSGQPQHF. The CDR3, as DNA: TGCGCCAGCAGACGGACAGGGTCAGGGCAGCCCCAGCATTTT.

This chain connects TRBV27 to TRBJ2-7; the match to TRBD1 covers 7 bases. The V gene end was trimmed by 2 bases and the J gene end by 2 bases; junction bases not matched to a gene: 3. Germline V CDR1 and CDR2: MNHEY, SMNVEV (reference sequence). This CDR3 has 14 residues. This chain's CDR3 is CASSLQGETYEQYF. The CDR3, as DNA: TGTGCCAGCAGTTTACAGGGGGAGACCTACGAGCAGTACTTC.

V and J are TRBV5-6 and TRBJ2-7; 9 bases agree with TRBD1. V dropped 2 bases and J dropped 1; count of bases not matched to a gene: 7. This CDR3 is 16 amino acids long. Per germline, CDR1 SGHDT and CDR2 YYEEEE. CDR3 sequence (DNA): TGTGCCAGCAGCTTTTCTACCGGGACAGGGTCCTACGAGCAGTACTTC. Translated: CASSFSTGTGSYEQYF.

The gene calls are TRBV7-2 and TRBJ2-1; possible D gene TRBD1, 5 bases. V was clipped by 1 base and J by 1 base, with 11 bases between them. Germline CDR1 and CDR2: SGHTA and FQGNSA. The CDR3 totals 16 residues. CDR3 protein: CASSLEAGMSYNEQFF. DNA for the CDR3: TGTGCCAGCAGCTTAGAGGCAGGGATGTCCTACAATGAGCAGTTCTTC.

In DNA form, the CDR3 reads TGCGCCAGCAGTGAGTCGAACAGACGACAGCATAGCAATCAGCCCCAGCATTTT. The encoded protein is CASSESNRRQHSNQPQHF. The chain links TRBV10-1 to TRBJ1-5; tentatively, D is TRBD1 (5 bases). Per germline, CDR1 WNHNN and CDR2 SYGVQD (reference sequence). The CDR3 runs 18 residues. The V gene lost 0 bases and the J gene lost 0 bases, with 15 bases spanning the gap.

J is TRBJ2-7 and V is TRBV9; 13 bases align to TRBD2. The V and J ends lost 0 bases and 4 bases, in that order; junction bases with no gene match: 7. Germline CDR1 is SGDLS and CDR2 is YYNGEE. The CDR3 sequence is 17 residues long. The CDR3: CASSVGLAGGVHYEQYF. The CDR3 DNA follows: TGTGCCAGCAGCGTAGGACTAGCGGGAGGTGTACATTACGAGCAGTACTTC.

J is TRBJ1-1 and V is TRBV5-1; the D gene is possibly TRBD1 (5 bases). Trimming took off 0 bases at V and 1 base at J, with 10 bases between the two ends. The CDR3 extends over 15 amino acids. Germline-derived CDR1 and CDR2 are SGHRS and YFSETQ. Written as DNA, the CDR3 is TGCGCCAGCAGCTTGGTAGGACAAGCGAACACTGAAGCTTTCTTT. This encodes CASSLVGQANTEAFF.